The 18 T cell receptor beta chains presented below share a single source sample, sequenced in a study of beta chain features in type 1 diabetes. Antigens for these TCRs are unknown. Since all of the isolated RNA was reverse transcribed, expressed TCRB transcripts were what got sequenced. TCRdb's copy holds only in-frame clones and misses some; the assay was immunoSEQ multiplex PCR. Altogether roughly 150,000 clones are present, 6.5% to 8.5% being singletons, with the ten largest covering about 0.5%. Notes on the study in general: The study found moderately but significantly shorter TCRB CDR3s in all four CD4+ subsets of Type 1 diabetes patients.

The sequencing input was central memory CD4+ T cells from blood. The origin of the receptors is a young woman with type 1 diabetes.

This chain connects TRBV27 to TRBJ1-3, with 7 bases aligning to TRBD1. The CDR3 is 13 residues long. Germline trimming cut 6 bases from V and 8 bases from J; bases unmatched to any gene: 7. Per germline, CDR1 MNHEY and CDR2 SMNVEV (reference sequence). The CDR3 is CASRTNGQDTIYF. The CDR3 DNA reads TGTGCCAGCAGAACTAATGGACAGGACACCATATATTTT.

This clone occurred a few times. CDR3 sequence: CASSVGAGQDGYTF. DNA of the CDR3: TGTGCCAGCAGCGTAGGGGCAGGGCAAGATGGCTACACCTTC. The chain couples TRBV9 to TRBJ1-2, with a tentative D call TRBD1 (5 bases). The V end lost 0 bases, the J end lost 6 bases, and 12 bases lay between the germline ends. The CDR3 has 14 amino acids. From germline, CDR1 is SGDLS and CDR2 YYNGEE.

This clone was counted a few times. The chain joins TRBV7-9 to TRBJ2-2; 10 bases line up with TRBD2. Germline CDR1 and CDR2: SEHNR and FQNEAQ (reference sequence). The V and J ends lost 4 bases and 4 bases, in that order; junction bases with no gene match: 6. The CDR3 covers 16 residues. The CDR3 region has the DNA TGTGCCAGCAGCTCGAGCGGGGGGGCCGGCACCGGGGAGCTGTTTTTT. It translates to CASSSSGGAGTGELFF.

This sequence joins TRBV27 and TRBJ1-4, with D possibly matching TRBD1 (5 bases). This CDR3 region has 13 residues. V was trimmed by 5 bases and J by 5 bases, leaving 9 bases between them. Germline CDR1 reads MNHEY; CDR2 reads SMNVEV (reference sequence). CDR3 sequence reads: CASSARQNEKLFF. The CDR3 nucleotides are TGTGCCAGCAGTGCGAGACAGAATGAAAAACTGTTTTTT.

Only a few counts were recorded for this clone. CDR3 in amino acids: CASSLVPAGGGQETQYF. CDR3 nucleotides: TGCGCCAGCAGCTTGGTGCCGGCGGGAGGGGGTCAAGAGACCCAGTACTTC. This chain connects TRBV5-1 to TRBJ2-5, with 9 bases matching TRBD2. This CDR3 has 17 residues. With 0 bases clipped from V and 2 bases from J, the junction kept 8 bases outside the gene matches. CDR1 is SGHRS and CDR2 is YFSETQ in the germline V gene.

About this clone itself: Other DNA sequences within the sample encode an identical CDR3. The V gene is TRBV29-1, the J gene TRBJ2-5; 14 nucleotides line up with TRBD2. J was trimmed by 5 bases and V by 4 bases; bases with no gene match: 3. The length of the CDR3 is 14 residues. Germline V gene sequence: CDR1 SQVTM, CDR2 ANQGSEA. CDR3 loop: CSVGLAGGQETQYF. DNA of the CDR3: TGCAGCGTTGGACTAGCGGGGGGGCAGGAGACCCAGTACTTC.

This clone was detected only a few times. This chain connects TRBV7-9 to TRBJ2-7; D possibly corresponds to TRBD2 (6 bases). CDR3 length: 14 amino acids. Germline V gives CDR1 SEHNR, CDR2 FQNEAQ (reference sequence). Between the trimmed V and J ends, which lost 4 bases and 2 bases, there was a span of 12 bases. Here the CDR3 DNA reads TGTGCCAGCAGCTACACCGGGGGAACCTACGAGCAGTACTTC. This encodes CASSYTGGTYEQYF.

This clone was recorded a few times. The J gene is TRBJ1-5, the V gene TRBV9; 7 bases fit TRBD1. The CDR3 sequence is 16 residues long. Per the germline V gene, CDR1 is SGDLS and CDR2 is YYNGEE. J lost 3 bases, V lost 4 bases, and 10 bases had no gene match. The DNA of the CDR3 is TGTGCCAGCAGCACTTACAGGGGTCGCCTCAATCAGCCCCAGCATTTT. Its protein product is CASSTYRGRLNQPQHF.

This chain joins TRBV28 and TRBJ1-5; TRBD1 is a possible D gene (6 bases). CDR1 and CDR2 from the germline V gene are MDHEN and SYDVKM. The CDR3 spans 13 residues. Trimming stripped 7 bases from V and 6 bases from J, with 13 bases between. CDR3 in DNA: TGTGCCAGCATATTCCTCAGGGGTCAGCCCCAGCATTTT. Protein product: CASIFLRGQPQHF.

A word on this clone: Different DNA sequences within this sample yield the same CDR3. The chain carries TRBV27 and TRBJ1-1; D might be TRBD1 (5 bases). The CDR3 is 13 residues long. V was pared by 3 bases and J by 3 bases, with 8 bases between. Germline V lookup: CDR1 MNHEY, CDR2 SMNVEV (reference sequence). The DNA of the CDR3 is TGTGCCAGCAGTTTTCAGGGCGACACTGAAGCTTTCTTT. It specifies CASSFQGDTEAFF.

This clone was counted between two and nine times. Its ends do not fully match the called genes, so a read error is possible. The chain uses TRBV25-1 and TRBJ2-7; 7 positions agree with TRBD1. The V gene's germline CDR1 is MGHDK and CDR2 SYGVNS. CDR3 length: 11 residues. The CDR3 coding sequence is TGTGCCAGCAGTGATTTCGGGACAGCGGACTTC. It is translated as CASSDFGTADF.

This clone was recorded a few times. The chain combines TRBV7-9 with TRBJ2-7, with TRBD2 identical over 7 bases. The CDR3 extends over 12 amino acids. With V trimmed by 5 bases and J by 5 bases, 3 bases remained unmatched. Germline loops: CDR1 SEHNR, CDR2 FQNEAQ (reference sequence). CDR3 coding DNA: TGTGCCAGCAGCCCCGGACTAGACGAGCAGTACTTC. This encodes CASSPGLDEQYF. The variable domain in full, completed from reference TRBV7-9 and TRBJ2-7, reads DTGVSQNPRHKITKRGQNVTFRCDPISEHNRLYWYRQTLGQGPEFLTYFQNEAQLEKSRLLSDRFSAERPKGSFSTLEIQRTEQGDSAMYLCASSPGLDEQYFGPGTRLTVT.

In this sample, this clone turned up a few times. This chain links TRBV10-3 with TRBJ1-1; D perhaps matches TRBD1 (6 bases). The V end lost 3 bases, the J end lost 1 base, and 9 bases lay between the germline ends. CDR3 length equals 14 residues. The V gene's germline CDR1 is ENHRY and CDR2 SYGVKD. CDR3 nucleotide sequence: TGTGCCATCAGTGACCGGACAGAGAACACTGAAGCTTTCTTT. This codes for CAISDRTENTEAFF.

This chain links TRBV2 with TRBJ1-5, with TRBD1 identical over 9 bases. The CDR3 is made up of 14 amino acids. Trimming took 8 bases from V and 3 from J; bases not matched to a gene: 5. Germline CDR1 reads SNHLY; CDR2 reads FYNNEI. The CDR3: CASSGDRDNQPQHF. Written as DNA, the CDR3 is TGTGCCAGCTCGGGGGACAGGGACAATCAGCCCCAGCATTTT.

The CDR3 spells CASSPPTGMNGYTF. CDR3 DNA sequence: TGTGCCAGCAGCCCCCCTACAGGGATGAATGGCTACACCTTC. The chain links TRBV28 to TRBJ1-2, with a tentative D call TRBD1 (6 bases). The CDR3 consists of 14 residues. The germline V and J ends were trimmed by 6 bases and 6 bases, with 17 bases remaining between them. Germline-derived CDR1 and CDR2 are MDHEN and SYDVKM.

This clone was seen a few times. The chain uses TRBV4-3 and TRBJ1-6, with D possibly being TRBD1 (5 bases). The germline gives CDR1 LGHNA, CDR2 YSLEER. This CDR3 has 16 amino acids. Trimming removed 0 bases at V and 10 bases at J, with 16 bases between. Written as DNA, the CDR3 is TGCGCCAGCAGCCAAGATCTGCCCAGGGTTTCCTCACCCCTCCACTTT. Translated, it gives CASSQDLPRVSSPLHF.

This clone has only a few counts. Other DNA sequences in this specimen translate into the identical CDR3. The rearrangement links TRBV7-2 to TRBJ2-3; D unresolved. The CDR3 runs 12 residues. Germline V lookup: CDR1 SGHTA, CDR2 FQGNSA. Trimming took 5 bases from V and 6 from J, leaving 9 bases between them. In DNA, the CDR3 is TGTGCCAGCAGCCCCCAAGCGGATACGCAGTATTTT. This encodes CASSPQADTQYF.

A few counts support this clone. V usage is TRBV10-3 and J usage is TRBJ2-5; D is possibly TRBD1 (6 bases). Between the trimmed V and J ends, which lost 10 bases and 3 bases, there was a span of 15 bases. From germline, CDR1 is ENHRY and CDR2 SYGVKD. The length of the CDR3 is 13 residues. The CDR3 DNA reads as TGTGCCACGGCGCCGTCAGGGGAAGAGACCCAGTACTTC. Protein sequence: CATAPSGEETQYF.